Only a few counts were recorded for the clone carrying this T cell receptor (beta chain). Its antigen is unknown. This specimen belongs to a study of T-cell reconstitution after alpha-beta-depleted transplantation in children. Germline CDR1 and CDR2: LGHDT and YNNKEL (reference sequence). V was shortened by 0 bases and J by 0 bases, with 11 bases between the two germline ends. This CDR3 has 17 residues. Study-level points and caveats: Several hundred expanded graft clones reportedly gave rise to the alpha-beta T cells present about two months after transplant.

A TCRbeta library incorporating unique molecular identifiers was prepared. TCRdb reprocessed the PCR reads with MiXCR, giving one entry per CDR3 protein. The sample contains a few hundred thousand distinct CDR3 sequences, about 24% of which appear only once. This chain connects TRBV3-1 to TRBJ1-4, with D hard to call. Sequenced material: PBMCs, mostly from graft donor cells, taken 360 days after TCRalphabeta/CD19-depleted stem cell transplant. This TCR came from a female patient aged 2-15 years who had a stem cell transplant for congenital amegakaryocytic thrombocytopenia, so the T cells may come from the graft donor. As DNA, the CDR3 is TGTGCCAGCAGCCAAGATGATGTTGGGGCAACTAATGAAAAACTGTTTTTT. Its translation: CASSQDDVGATNEKLFF.